This entry is about one TCR beta chain. Its recognized antigen is unknown. Base-call qualities are not available, and no considerably larger clone is one nucleotide away. TCRbeta CDR3 regions were amplified from genomic DNA using the immunoSEQ Assay, a bias-controlled multiplex PCR. Concerning the study's data processing: Within the assay, amplification of reference gene primers was used to estimate how many nucleated cells each sample contained. To quantify the absolute abundance of each unique TCRbeta CDR3 rearrangement, sequence reads were collapsed and filtered. For each sample, productive Simpson clonality was calculated as the square root of Simpson's diversity index across productive rearrangements. TCRdb stores this immuneACCESS table with in-frame sequences only. Part of the clones is absent; in the studies checked, under half of the shortfall reflects unresolved V genes, and no reason is known for the rest. The DNA was the basis for D and trimming; V, J and clone size are from that table. The sample table lists 250,000 to 300,000 clones, 83% of them with a count of one. The ten largest clones capture about 4.9% of the sample.

The data were obtained in a study of blood T cell repertoires in COVID-19 (dated by TCRdb to about 2020). Regarding the research as a whole: Samples from collaborators originated in the United States, Italy and Spain and spanned both the acute and convalescent phases of COVID-19. Samples came from the ongoing ImmuneRACE study (first 160 participants) plus 1,254 subjects from 6 global collaborators. A de-identified subject ID, COVID-19 status, age in years and sex were almost always included in the sample metadata. The repertoires were released in a freely available public database intended as a resource for research on the immune response to SARS-CoV-2. The prospective study material was composed of cDNA or gDNA derived from T cells, B-cell-depleted T cells, or PBMCs. Where HLA class I and class II types were available, the types were taken from metadata supplied by the sample provider, not from assay-based typing. Subjects who had been exposed to COVID-19, were actively infected with it, or had recovered from it provided the deeply sampled blood TCRbeta repertoires that made up the dataset. The research as a whole found: The quantity of clinical and demographic metadata differed by source and by participant and was supplied without curation.

A second Seattle source provided samples from volunteer blood donors who had recovered from COVID-19. Whole blood was collected in K2EDTA tubes by collaborating institutions according to the institutions' own protocols. Collaborator samples were shipped for TCRbeta analysis as frozen whole blood, isolated PBMCs, or DNA extracted from either sample type. Reading from cysteine to phenylalanine, the CDR3 counts 16 amino acids. CDR3 DNA is the only sequence kept; it has 48 bases, read in frame from the first base. The germline V gene supplies CDR1 SGHRS and CDR2 YFSETQ. V and J are trimmed by 4 bases and 5 bases, and the gene matches miss 9 bases of the junction.

The specimen sequenced was peripheral blood. Recombination joined TRBV5-1 with TRBJ2-1, and TRBD2 matches 10 of the central bases. This receptor was identified in a man in his 60s who had recovered from COVID-19. The nucleotides read TGCGCCAGCAGCCGAACGACTAGCGGGCCTGACAATGAGCAGTTCTTC. Its protein product is CASSRTTSGPDNEQFF.